This record concerns one T cell receptor (beta chain) sequence. The antigen remains undetermined. The data originate from a study of vaccination effects on CD4 cells after COVID-19. The CDR3 extends over 14 amino acids. V lost 7 bases, J lost 0 bases, and 10 bases lay in between. Germline CDR1 and CDR2: LNHDA and SQIVND (reference sequence). Whole-study results and caveats: Late in the post-vaccination period, infection-induced and vaccine-induced clones underwent marked clonal contraction.

Pools of viral peptides were used by the ViraFEST assay to expand antigen-specific CD4+ T cells ahead of sequencing. It was after 10 days of culture that CD4+ T cells were isolated. Researchers reported culturing 2.1 million or so PBMC in each well, adding roughly 10 IU/ml IL-2 and around 10 ug/ml peptides. The table came from immunoSEQ multiplex PCR; TCRdb's copy has only in-frame clones and leaves some out. The table lists 50,000 to 65,000 clones, roughly 80% of them singletons. This clonotype was obtained from a human donor who received a COVID-19 vaccine. Sequenced here: CD4+ T cells from PBMCs cultured with HCoV-229E spike peptides, sampled before COVID-19 vaccination. The chain joins TRBV19 to TRBJ1-3; the D is unclear. DNA of the CDR3: TGTGCCAGTACGGACGGTTTCTCTGGAAACACCATATATTTT. Protein sequence: CASTDGFSGNTIYF.